This TCR beta chain was recovered during a study of regulatory and conventional T cells in RAG deficiency. The sorted regulatory T cells were CD4+, CD25-high and CD127-low, with genomic DNA sequenced. CDR3 length: 12 amino acids. Germline CDR1 and CDR2: MNHNS and SASEGT. V was pared by 7 bases and J by 5 bases, with 11 bases between. Data came from immunoSEQ multiplex PCR; TCRdb stores just in-frame clones and leaves some out. The repertoire holds roughly 20,000 clones, with over 80% as singletons. This sample was also put to use in a study of regulatory T cells. This second study notes: Primers: 52 TRBV forward and 13 TRBJ reverse.

The origin of this receptor is a human donor in good health. The material sequenced was Tregs sorted from blood. V gene TRBV6-1 combines with J gene TRBJ1-2; D perhaps matches TRBD1 (5 bases). The CDR3 nucleotides read TGTGCCAGCACTAGAACAGGATATGGCTACACCTTC. It is translated as CASTRTGYGYTF.